These 21 T cell receptor beta chains were sequenced from one sample in a study of blood T cell repertoires in COVID-19. The data were produced by immunoSEQ multiplex PCR, yet TCRdb's version contains in-frame clones alone and is incomplete. This table has over 200,000 clones, roughly nine tenths appearing once. Sequencing used peripheral blood. The receptors originated from a man aged 35 to 55 with active or convalescent COVID-19.

The chain combines TRBV28 with TRBJ2-3; D is possibly TRBD1 (5 bases). The CDR3 contains 14 residues. Germline lookup yields CDR1 MDHEN and CDR2 SYDVKM. Deletions cut 6 bases from V and 2 bases from J, with 12 bases between. CDR3 DNA sequence: TGTGCCAGCAGCCCGGCCAGGGACACAGATACGCAGTATTTT. Translating it yields CASSPARDTDTQYF.

The chain links TRBV11-1 to TRBJ1-2; 9 nucleotides line up with TRBD1. The junction had 5 bases not matched to a gene; V was cut back by 4 bases and J by 5 bases. CDR1 SGHAT and CDR2 FQDESV come from the germline V gene (reference sequence). The CDR3 runs 14 residues. As DNA, the CDR3 is TGTGCCAGCAGCTCGGGACAGGGAAGATATGGCTACACCTTC. Translation gives CASSSGQGRYGYTF. The full variable domain, with the rest looked up from reference TRBV11-1 and TRBJ1-2, is EAEVAQSPRYKITEKSQAVAFWCDPISGHATLYWYRQILGQGPELLVQFQDESVVDDSQLPKDRFSAERLKGVDSTLKIQPAELGDSAMYLCASSSGQGRYGYTFGSGTRLTVV.

The rearrangement uses TRBV2 and TRBJ1-2; no reliable D call. The CDR3 is made up of 15 amino acids. CDR1 is SNHLY and CDR2 is FYNNEI in the germline V gene. Deletions cut 4 bases from V and 7 bases from J, with 19 bases between. The chain's CDR3 is CASSVFETTSSGYTF. The CDR3 nucleotides read TGTGCCAGCAGTGTTTTCGAGACTACTAGCTCTGGCTACACCTTC.

This rearrangement joins TRBV28 to TRBJ2-1; 14 nucleotides line up with TRBD2. This CDR3 has 20 residues. Per the germline V gene, CDR1 is MDHEN and CDR2 is SYDVKM. Unmatched junction bases numbered 10, after V lost 3 bases and J lost 0 bases. The CDR3 region is CASSFTPGLAGASSYNEQFF. CDR3 bases: TGTGCCAGCAGTTTCACACCGGGACTAGCGGGAGCGAGCTCCTACAATGAGCAGTTCTTC.

The rearrangement joins TRBV6-5 to TRBJ2-1; D not certain. V lost 7 bases, J lost 0 bases, and 10 bases lay in between. The CDR3 has 14 amino acids. The germline gives CDR1 MNHEY, CDR2 SVGAGI. CDR3 region: CASTTRPSYNEQFF. The CDR3 DNA reads TGTGCCAGCACTACCAGGCCCTCCTACAATGAGCAGTTCTTC.

The rearrangement joins TRBV4-2 to TRBJ2-7, with D perhaps matching TRBD1 (6 bases). Germline V gene lookup returns CDR1 LGHNA and CDR2 YNFKEQ. CDR3 length: 17 amino acids. V lost 0 bases to trimming and J lost 3 bases, with 18 bases between them. CDR3 region: CASSQDRPGAYHYEQYF. The CDR3, as DNA: TGTGCCAGCAGCCAAGATAGGCCAGGGGCCTACCACTACGAGCAGTACTTC.

The chain links TRBV9 to TRBJ2-1; 9 nucleotides line up with TRBD2. This CDR3 is 16 amino acids long. The ends lost 0 bases at V and 0 bases at J; junction bases unmatched: 1. The germline V gene has CDR1 SGDLS and CDR2 YYNGEE. For the CDR3, the DNA is TGTGCCAGCAGCGTAGATAGCGGGAGCTCCTACAATGAGCAGTTCTTC. It codes for CASSVDSGSSYNEQFF.

The genes are TRBV19 and TRBJ2-2, with 7 bases that match TRBD2. J lost 6 bases, V lost 6 bases, and 1 base had no gene match. The CDR3 length is 12 residues. Germline CDR1 and CDR2: LNHDA and SQIVND (reference sequence). The CDR3 reads CASRGGAGELFF. In DNA form, the CDR3 reads TGTGCCAGTAGGGGGGGGGCCGGGGAGCTGTTTTTT.

The gene calls are TRBV7-9 and TRBJ1-1; D call uncertain. CDR3 length: 12 amino acids. Trimming removed 11 bases from V and 4 bases from J, with 14 bases in between. CDR1 is SEHNR, CDR2 FQNEAQ, per germline (reference sequence). The DNA of the CDR3 is TGTGCCCCCGCCAGGCTCCCCACTGAAGCTTTCTTT. Encoded protein: CAPARLPTEAFF.

This chain links TRBV5-1 with TRBJ2-1; no clear D. This CDR3 comprises 14 residues. Trimming removed 6 bases at V and 10 bases at J, with 20 bases between. Looked up from germline, CDR1 is SGHRS and CDR2 is YFSETQ. This CDR3 is CASIDFPPSREQFF. CDR3 DNA: TGCGCCAGCATTGATTTTCCCCCTTCCCGGGAGCAGTTCTTC. Using reference TRBV5-1 and TRBJ2-1 for the parts outside the CDR3, the full variable domain is KAGVTQTPRYLIKTRGQQVTLSCSPISGHRSVSWYQQTPGQGLQFLFEYFSETQRNKGNFPGRFSGRQFSNSRSEMNVSTLELGDSALYLCASIDFPPSREQFFGPGTRLTVL.

The CDR3 here is CASSQGGGGAGNTIYF. CDR3 coding DNA: TGTGCCAGCAGCCAAGGAGGAGGGGGCGCTGGAAACACCATATATTTT. The V call is TRBV3-1 (or the pseudogene TRBV3-2), the J call TRBJ1-3; 7 bases agree with TRBD1. The CDR3 runs 16 residues. Germline CDR1 and CDR2: LGHDT and YNNKEL (reference sequence). V lost 1 base, J lost 2 bases, and 5 bases stayed unmatched.

The genes are TRBV18 and TRBJ1-1; possible D gene TRBD1, 6 bases. The CDR3 length is 11 residues. With 2 bases removed from V and 11 bases from J, the gap between germline ends came to 9 bases. CDR1 KGHSH and CDR2 LQKENI come from the germline V gene. The CDR3 is CASSPAGVAFF. As DNA, the CDR3 is TGTGCCAGCTCACCAGCAGGGGTGGCTTTCTTT.

The rearrangement uses TRBV11-1 and TRBJ2-7; D possibly corresponds to TRBD2 (5 bases). Between the trimmed V and J ends, which lost 5 bases and 3 bases, there was a span of 17 bases. The germline CDR1 and CDR2 sequences are SGHAT and FQDESV (reference sequence). The CDR3 has 15 residues. The CDR3 region has the DNA TGTGCCAGCAGCCCATTAGGGAGCCCCCACTACGAGCAGTACTTC. This sequence encodes CASSPLGSPHYEQYF.

The chain carries TRBV28 and TRBJ1-2; no clear D. Germline V gene data show CDR1 as MDHEN and CDR2 as SYDVKM. This CDR3 spans 13 amino acids. Trimming took off 5 bases at V and 4 bases at J, with 11 bases between the two ends. The CDR3 sequence: CASSPPAVYGYTF. The CDR3 DNA reads TGTGCCAGCAGTCCCCCCGCGGTCTATGGCTACACCTTC.

The chain carries TRBV28 and TRBJ2-6; the D gene is possibly TRBD1 (5 bases). The V end lost 4 bases, the J end lost 0 bases, and 22 bases lay between the germline ends. The CDR3 consists of 20 residues. Germline lookup yields CDR1 MDHEN and CDR2 SYDVKM. CDR3 coding DNA: TGTGCCAGCAGTTCCCTCGTCCTGACAGTAACAAACTCTGGGGCCAACGTCCTGACTTTC. This codes for CASSSLVLTVTNSGANVLTF.

In DNA form, the CDR3 reads TGCAGTGCTAGCAGGGTAGTCGAGCAGTACTTC. It is translated as CSASRVVEQYF. The chain has TRBV20-1 and TRBJ2-7; D is perhaps TRBD1 (5 bases). Germline CDR1 and CDR2: DFQATT and SNEGSKA (reference sequence). This CDR3 is built from 11 residues. Trimming removed 3 bases from V and 6 bases from J, with 9 bases in between.

The chain carries TRBV19 and TRBJ1-1, with 7 bases fitting TRBD1. The CDR3 contains 15 residues. J was trimmed by 1 base and V by 7 bases; bases with no gene match: 9. Germline V gene lookup returns CDR1 LNHDA and CDR2 SQIVND (reference sequence). CDR3 amino acids: CASTLSGTANTEAFF. CDR3 DNA sequence: TGTGCCAGTACCCTATCCGGGACAGCGAACACTGAAGCTTTCTTT.

The rearrangement uses TRBV3-1 (or the pseudogene TRBV3-2) and TRBJ2-3, with unresolved D. The V and J ends lost 3 bases and 3 bases respectively, with 7 bases between them. In germline, CDR1 is LGHDT, CDR2 YNNKEL (reference sequence). The CDR3 spans 13 residues. The CDR3 DNA reads TGTGCCAGCAGCCACCCTTTTACAGATACGCAGTATTTT. Its translation: CASSHPFTDTQYF.

The chain joins TRBV2 to TRBJ1-6, with D tentatively TRBD1 (6 bases). CDR1 and CDR2 from the germline V gene are SNHLY and FYNNEI. Trimming left V 7 bases short and J 10 bases short, with 17 bases between. There are 14 residues in the CDR3. CDR3 residues: CASKGGEQHSPLHF. CDR3 in DNA: TGTGCCAGCAAGGGGGGGGAACAGCACTCACCCCTCCACTTT.

This sequence joins TRBV30 and TRBJ2-7; TRBD2 matches at 10 bases. Looked up from germline, CDR1 is GTSNPN and CDR2 is SVGIG (reference sequence). This CDR3 is built from 14 residues. Trimming removed 0 bases from V and 4 bases from J; junction bases left unmatched: 3. The CDR3: CAWSVAGGGYEQYF. CDR3 coding DNA: TGTGCCTGGAGTGTAGCGGGAGGGGGTTACGAGCAGTACTTC.

This clone was seen ten or more times. This chain joins TRBV4-1 and TRBJ2-1, with TRBD2 matching over 7 bases. V lost 8 bases and J lost 5; bases outside the gene matches: 9. CDR3 size: 14 residues. Looked up from germline, CDR1 is MGHRA and CDR2 is YSYEKL. CDR3 coding DNA: TGCGCCAGCCGTCCTAGCGGCCCCCACAATGAGCAGTTCTTC. It codes for CASRPSGPHNEQFF.